This TCR beta chain was captured in a study of blood T cells in healthy people across ages. The second PCR ran roughly 6 to 11 cycles with a sample-barcoded 5' primer and J-beta primers. TCRdb re-analysed the 5' RACE reads in MiXCR, keeping a single row per CDR3 protein. The sample lists about 760,000 distinct CDR3 sequences, roughly 25% occurring once. The junction had 27 bases not matched to a gene; V was cut back by 3 bases and J by 3 bases. CDR3 length: 23 amino acids. Germline loops: CDR1 MDHEN, CDR2 SYDVKM. The same data also contributed to another study, on T cells of mothers and their children.

The V and J genes are TRBV28 and TRBJ2-7, with 12 positions matching TRBD1. The origin of this receptor is a boy between 10 and 17 years old in good health. Material for sequencing was blood. The CDR3 region is CASSLTGTGGDSLAGVTFYEQYF. CDR3 nucleotide sequence: TGTGCCAGCAGTTTGACCGGGACAGGGGGCGATAGTCTAGCGGGGGTCACCTTCTACGAGCAGTACTTC.